This is a list of T cell receptor beta chains from one sample in a study of blood T cell repertoires in COVID-19. Clones were sequenced by immunoSEQ multiplex PCR, and TCRdb holds only the in-frame ones, with some missing. The table has 45,000 to 70,000 clones, around 81% seen once; the top ten hold 7.2%. Sequencing input: peripheral blood. The source of these receptors is a man aged 55 to 70 with acute or convalescent COVID-19. Each CDR3 is given with its conserved first and last residue. Fields, in order: clone size, V gene, J gene, D gene, CDR3 DNA, CDR3 protein. A D gene is named only where the DNA matches it firmly. Clone size is given for some rows only: seen once, a few or many times, or a class if the clone is expanded.

size: -; V: TRBV6-5; J: TRBJ2-2; D: -; DNA: TGTGCCAGCACTCGGGGGACGAACACCGGGGAGCTGTTTTTT; CDR3: CASTRGTNTGELFF
size: -; V: TRBV6-5; J: TRBJ2-1; D: -; DNA: TGTGCCAGCAGCAAAGGGGATGAGCAGTTCTTC; CDR3: CASSKGDEQFF
size: -; V: TRBV5-4; J: TRBJ2-5; D: -; DNA: TGTGCCAGCAGCCCGGCGACAGGCGCCCAAGAGACCCAGTACTTC; CDR3: CASSPATGAQETQYF
size: -; V: TRBV11-3; J: TRBJ2-7; D: -; DNA: TGTGCCAGTAGCCAGACAGGAGCCGCCTACGAGCAGTACTTC; CDR3: CASSQTGAAYEQYF
size: -; V: TRBV7-2; J: TRBJ1-6; D: -; DNA: TGTGCCAGCAGCTCCGTAAAAGGGGTTAATTCACCCCTCCACTTT; CDR3: CASSSVKGVNSPLHF
size: -; V: TRBV29-1; J: TRBJ1-6; D: -; DNA: TGCAGCGTTGCAACCGGACTCTCAAATTCACCCCTCCACTTT; CDR3: CSVATGLSNSPLHF
size: -; V: TRBV28; J: TRBJ1-2; D: TRBD1; DNA: TGTGCCAGCAGTTTACCGGGACAGGGGCACTATGGCTACACCTTC; CDR3: CASSLPGQGHYGYTF
size: -; V: TRBV6-6; J: TRBJ1-1; D: TRBD1; DNA: TGTGCCAGCCTGACAGGGGCGAACACTGAAGCTTTCTTT; CDR3: CASLTGANTEAFF
size: few; V: TRBV10-3; J: TRBJ2-7; D: TRBD2; DNA: TGTGCCATCAGTGAAACGGCGGGGGAGGGCGAGCAGTACTTC; CDR3: CAISETAGEGEQYF
size: few; V: TRBV7-2; J: TRBJ2-3; D: -; DNA: TGTGCCAGCAGGGGATGGAGGGCCACAGATACGCAGTATTTT; CDR3: CASRGWRATDTQYF
size: -; V: TRBV5-1; J: TRBJ1-1; D: -; DNA: TGCGCCAGCAGCTCCAACTTAGGGGTGAACACTGAAGCTTTCTTT; CDR3: CASSSNLGVNTEAFF
size: -; V: TRBV7-3; J: TRBJ1-5; D: TRBD1; DNA: TGTGCCAGCAGCTCTAATGGCCGACAGGGGGTGGGGTATAGCAATCAGCCCCAGCATTTT; CDR3: CASSSNGRQGVGYSNQPQHF
size: -; V: TRBV11-2; J: TRBJ1-1; D: -; DNA: TGTGCCAGCAGTCTCGGGAGCGAGAACACTGAAGCTTTCTTT; CDR3: CASSLGSENTEAFF
size: -; V: TRBV7-6; J: TRBJ2-1; D: TRBD1; DNA: TGTGCCAGCAGCTCCACAGGGGCTCCGGGGACCCTGTACAATGAGCAGTTCTTC; CDR3: CASSSTGAPGTLYNEQFF
size: -; V: TRBV20-1; J: TRBJ1-2; D: -; DNA: TGCAGTGCTAGTATCCAGTATGGCTACACCTTC; CDR3: CSASIQYGYTF
size: once; V: TRBV4-1; J: TRBJ2-7; D: -; DNA: TGCGCCAGCAGCCAAAACGAGGGGGCGGGGACCTACGAGCAGTACTTC; CDR3: CASSQNEGAGTYEQYF
size: -; V: TRBV18; J: TRBJ2-3; D: -; DNA: TGTGCCAGCTCAAAGGAGGGTGCGTCCACAGATACGCAGTATTTT; CDR3: CASSKEGASTDTQYF
size: -; V: TRBV19; J: TRBJ2-7; D: TRBD2; DNA: TGTGCCAGTAGGTCGGGGGGGAGCTCCTACGAGCAGTACTTC; CDR3: CASRSGGSSYEQYF
size: -; V: TRBV6-5; J: TRBJ1-1; D: TRBD1; DNA: TGTGCCAGCAATCTACCACAGGGGAGGTACACTGAAGCTTTCTTT; CDR3: CASNLPQGRYTEAFF
size: -; V: TRBV6-5; J: TRBJ2-1; D: TRBD1; DNA: TGTGCCAGCAGGCGAAGGGACAGGGGATCCGGTGAGCAGTTCTTC; CDR3: CASRRRDRGSGEQFF
size: few; V: TRBV28; J: TRBJ1-2; D: -; DNA: TGTGCCAGCAGTTTAATCTCGCCAGGGGGCTACACCTTC; CDR3: CASSLISPGGYTF
size: -; V: TRBV5-5; J: TRBJ2-7; D: -; DNA: TGTGCCAGCAGCGCGGGGCCACTCCACGAGCAGTACTTC; CDR3: CASSAGPLHEQYF
size: once; V: TRBV28; J: TRBJ2-5; D: TRBD1; DNA: TGTGCCAGCAGTCAAGGACAGGGAAGAGGAGAGACCCAGTACTTC; CDR3: CASSQGQGRGETQYF
size: -; V: TRBV29-1; J: TRBJ1-4; D: -; DNA: -; CDR3: CSVAAGTGGGRMFF
size: -; V: TRBV5-4; J: TRBJ2-3; D: -; DNA: TGTGCCAGCGGAGAAGGGGCAAGCACAGATACGCAGTATTTT; CDR3: CASGEGASTDTQYF
size: -; V: TRBV7-9; J: TRBJ2-2; D: TRBD1; DNA: TGTGCCAGCATGGGACAGGGGGCTACCGGGGAGCTGTTTTTT; CDR3: CASMGQGATGELFF